Sequencing of this TCR beta chain was carried out in a study of blood T cell repertoires in COVID-19. Overall study context: Samples representing acute and convalescent COVID-19 were sourced from the United States, Italy and Spain. PBMCs, B-cell-depleted T cells, or T cells were the source of the cDNA or gDNA that made up the material.

Germline V gene lookup returns CDR1 MNHEY and CDR2 SVGAGI. V lost 4 bases to trimming and J lost 9 bases, with 7 bases between them. This CDR3 contains 12 residues. Authors' data handling: Researchers report that nucleated cell counts were estimated from reference gene primer amplification. Some clones are missing from TCRdb's copy, which holds only in-frame ones; the method was immunoSEQ multiplex PCR. V and J calls and clone size come straight from that table; D and trimming were deduced from the DNA. The sample shows fewer than 45,000 clones, just under 85% of them seen only once. The sequencing sample was made of peripheral blood. This chain connects TRBV6-5 to TRBJ1-6; a weak D match, TRBD1 (6 bases). The sequence derives from a human donor in a cohort sampled during active COVID-19. The CDR3 protein is CASSSRGSPLHF. CDR3 DNA sequence: TGTGCCAGCAGTTCCAGGGGTTCACCCCTCCACTTT.